This TCR beta chain emerged from a study of blood T cell repertoires in COVID-19. V gave up 8 bases and J gave up 1 base, with 11 bases separating them. Germline V CDR1 and CDR2: ENHRY, SYGVKD. The CDR3 contains 14 residues. Profiled with immunoSEQ multiplex PCR; TCRdb holds only in-frame clones, not every one. The repertoire holds hundreds of thousands of clones, with 80% to 90% as singletons. This TCR was recovered from a woman in her forties or fifties with COVID-19, enrolled during active disease. The chain links TRBV10-3 to TRBJ2-2; a possible D gene is TRBD2 (5 bases). The sequenced sample consisted of peripheral blood. The DNA for the CDR3 is TGTGCCATCCGGGCGGGCGGGAACACCGGGGAGCTGTTTTTT. Translation gives CAIRAGGNTGELFF.